This T cell receptor beta chain was found in a study of response to subunit inactivated influenza vaccine. Points from the study as a whole: That few new T cells are recruited by each seasonal influenza vaccination was the authors' suggestion.

The CDR3 runs to 20 residues. The germline V and J ends were trimmed by 0 bases and 4 bases, with 28 bases remaining between them. The germline CDR1 and CDR2 sequences are SGHVS and FNYEAQ. About this clonotype itself: What it binds is not known.

TCRdb redid the calling of the RT-PCR reads with MiXCR, one entry per CDR3 protein. The profile shows about 780,000 distinct CDR3 sequences, about 18% of them singletons. Sequenced material: PBMCs from blood, taken approximately 5 days after vaccination. The TCR sequence derives from a man aged 45-65 years who received an inactivated influenza vaccine. The chain combines TRBV7-6 with TRBJ2-7, with D perhaps matching TRBD2 (6 bases). The DNA for the CDR3 is TGTGCCAGCAGCTTAGCCCCTACCGGACGGGGGACCCCTCGCCCTTACGAGCAGTACTTC. It encodes CASSLAPTGRGTPRPYEQYF.